This T cell receptor beta chain stems from a study of blood T cell repertoires in COVID-19. Study-wide background: The United States, Italy and Spain provided the acute and convalescent COVID-19 samples. Nucleic acid was either cDNA or gDNA, and it came from T cells, B-cell-depleted T cells, or PBMCs.

In the authors' methods: Amplification from reference gene primers served as the basis for estimated nucleated cell counts. The assay was immunoSEQ multiplex PCR, and TCRdb's table has in-frame clones only and misses some. That table supplies the V and J calls and clone size; D and trimming were determined from the DNA. The table lists almost 400,000 clones, about 87% of them singletons. Patients of the Seattle cohort, enrolled during active infection, were followed longitudinally. The V gene's germline CDR1 is LNHNV and CDR2 YYDKDF (reference sequence). The CDR3 runs 20 residues. V shed 0 bases, J shed 0 bases, and the junction held 14 bases outside the gene matches.

This TCR derives from a woman aged 55-75 years with COVID-19, enrolled during active disease. The chain carries TRBV15 and TRBJ2-1, with TRBD1 matching over 7 bases. The sample comprised peripheral blood. CDR3 amino acids: CATSRDRGRGTQSSYNEQFF. In nucleotides, the CDR3 is TGTGCCACCAGCAGAGATCGGGGCAGGGGGACACAAAGCTCCTACAATGAGCAGTTCTTC.